The TCR beta chain under discussion was sequenced for a study of shared clonotypes between healthy human individuals. This CDR3 comprises 16 residues. V dropped 6 bases and J dropped 3 bases, with 15 bases sitting between them. Germline CDR1 is MNHNY and CDR2 is SVGAGI (reference sequence). Sequenced by immunoSEQ multiplex PCR; TCRdb stores in-frame clones only, minus some. The top ten hold around 1.7% of the sample, which has nearly 750,000 clones, approximately 72% seen once. Sequencing input: memory CD4+ T cells sorted from blood. Subset indicated: CD45RA-negative fraction. The sequence derives from a woman younger than 45 in good health. The chain couples TRBV6-6 to TRBJ2-6; D is possibly TRBD2 (6 bases). CDR3 residues: CASRGDWANGANVLTF. The CDR3 DNA reads TGTGCCAGCAGAGGGGACTGGGCGAATGGGGCCAACGTCCTGACTTTC.